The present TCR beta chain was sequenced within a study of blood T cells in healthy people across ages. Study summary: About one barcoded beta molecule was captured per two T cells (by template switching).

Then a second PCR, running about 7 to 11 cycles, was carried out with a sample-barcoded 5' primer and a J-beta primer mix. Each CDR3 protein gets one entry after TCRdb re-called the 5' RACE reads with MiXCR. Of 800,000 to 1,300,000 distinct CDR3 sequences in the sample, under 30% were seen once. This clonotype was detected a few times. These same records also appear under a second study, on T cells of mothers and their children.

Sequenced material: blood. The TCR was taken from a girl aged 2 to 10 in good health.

CDR3 in amino acids: CASSWGWGEKSSYEQYF. Written as DNA, the CDR3 is TGCGCCAGCAGCTGGGGGTGGGGGGAGAAGAGCTCCTACGAGCAGTACTTC. The V gene is TRBV5-1, the J gene TRBJ2-7; TRBD2 might be the D (6 bases). Germline CDR1 reads SGHRS; CDR2 reads YFSETQ. V was pared by 3 bases and J by 0 bases, with 19 bases between. The CDR3 runs 17 residues. Looking up the rest from reference TRBV5-1 and TRBJ2-7 gives the full variable domain: KAGVTQTPRYLIKTRGQQVTLSCSPISGHRSVSWYQQTPGQGLQFLFEYFSETQRNKGNFPGRFSGRQFSNSRSEMNVSTLELGDSALYLCASSWGWGEKSSYEQYFGPGTRLTVT.